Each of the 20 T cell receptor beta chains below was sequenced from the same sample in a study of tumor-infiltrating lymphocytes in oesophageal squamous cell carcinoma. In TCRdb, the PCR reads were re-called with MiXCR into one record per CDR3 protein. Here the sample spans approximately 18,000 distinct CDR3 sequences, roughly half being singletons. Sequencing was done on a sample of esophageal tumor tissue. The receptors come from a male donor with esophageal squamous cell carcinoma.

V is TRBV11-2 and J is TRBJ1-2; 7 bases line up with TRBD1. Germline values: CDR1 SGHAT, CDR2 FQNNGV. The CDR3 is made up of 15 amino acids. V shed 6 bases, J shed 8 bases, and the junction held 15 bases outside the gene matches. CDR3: CASRQTGVRSWGYTF. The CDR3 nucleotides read TGTGCCAGCAGACAAACAGGGGTGAGGTCTTGGGGCTACACCTTC. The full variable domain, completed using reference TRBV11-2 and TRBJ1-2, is EAGVAQSPRYKIIEKRQSVAFWCNPISGHATLYWYQQILGQGPKLLIQFQNNGVVDDSQLPKDRFSAERLKGVDSTLKIQPAKLEDSAVYLCASRQTGVRSWGYTFGSGTRLTVV.

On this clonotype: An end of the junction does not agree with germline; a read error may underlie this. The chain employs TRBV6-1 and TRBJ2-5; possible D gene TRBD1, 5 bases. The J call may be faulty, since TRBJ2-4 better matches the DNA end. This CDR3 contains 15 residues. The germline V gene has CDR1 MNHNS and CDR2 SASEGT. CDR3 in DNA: TGTGCCAGCAGCGAAGCCCAGGGTACCAAAAACATTCAGTACTTC. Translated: CASSEAQGTKNIQYF.

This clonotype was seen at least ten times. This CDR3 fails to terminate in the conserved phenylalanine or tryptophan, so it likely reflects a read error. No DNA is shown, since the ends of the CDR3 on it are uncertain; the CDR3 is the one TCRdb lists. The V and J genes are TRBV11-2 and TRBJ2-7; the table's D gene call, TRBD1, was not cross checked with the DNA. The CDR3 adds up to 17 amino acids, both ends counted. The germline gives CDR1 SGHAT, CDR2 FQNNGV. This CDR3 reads CASSSTGGFNYGYTFGS.

The CDR3 spells CASSDVWAGITDTQYF. The CDR3 DNA is TGTGCCAGCAGTGATGTATGGGCCGGGATCACAGATACGCAGTATTTT. The gene calls are TRBV25-1 and TRBJ2-3, with D maybe TRBD2 (5 bases). The germline V gene has CDR1 MGHDK and CDR2 SYGVNS. Between the trimmed V and J ends, which lost 3 bases and 2 bases, there was a span of 15 bases. The CDR3 sequence is 16 residues long.

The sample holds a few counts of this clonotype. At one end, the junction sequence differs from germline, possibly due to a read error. The CDR3 reads CASSSQGHGTGELFF. CDR3 nucleotides: TGTGCTAGCAGCTCACAGGGCCACGGGACCGGGGAGCTGTTTTTT. This chain links TRBV7-6 with TRBJ2-2, with D possibly being TRBD1 (6 bases). The CDR3 sequence is 15 residues long. CDR1 and CDR2 from the germline V gene are SGHVS and FNYEAQ.

The CDR3 protein is CASSIKGPPGVEQFF. The CDR3 coding sequence is TGTGCCAGCAGCATTAAGGGCCCTCCGGGCGTTGAGCAGTTCTTC. The chain couples TRBV7-8 to TRBJ2-7; the D is unclear. TRBJ2-1 explains the end of the DNA better; the J call may be wrong. The CDR3 is 15 residues long. The germline CDR1 and CDR2 sequences are SGHVS and FQNEAQ.

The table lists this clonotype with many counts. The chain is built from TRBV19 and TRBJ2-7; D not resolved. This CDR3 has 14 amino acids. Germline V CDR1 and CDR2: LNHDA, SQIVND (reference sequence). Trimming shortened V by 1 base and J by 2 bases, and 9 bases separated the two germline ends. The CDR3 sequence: CASSIVHMTYEQYF. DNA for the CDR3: TGTGCCAGTAGTATAGTCCATATGACCTACGAGCAGTACTTC.

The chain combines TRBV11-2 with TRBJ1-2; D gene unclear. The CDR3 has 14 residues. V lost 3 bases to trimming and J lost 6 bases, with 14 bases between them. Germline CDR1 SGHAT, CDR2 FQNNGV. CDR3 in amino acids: CASSLALGRDGYTF. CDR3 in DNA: TGTGCCAGCAGCTTGGCGCTAGGGAGGGATGGCTACACCTTC.

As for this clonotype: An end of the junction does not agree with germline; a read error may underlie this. Here the CDR3 DNA reads TGTGCCAGCAGCATAACGACAGGGGGCGGATCACCCCTCCACTTC. Translated: CASSITTGGGSPLHF. This sequence joins TRBV7-3 and TRBJ2-7; 10 positions match TRBD1. Germline-derived CDR1 and CDR2 are SGHTA and FQGTGA. The CDR3 extends over 15 amino acids.

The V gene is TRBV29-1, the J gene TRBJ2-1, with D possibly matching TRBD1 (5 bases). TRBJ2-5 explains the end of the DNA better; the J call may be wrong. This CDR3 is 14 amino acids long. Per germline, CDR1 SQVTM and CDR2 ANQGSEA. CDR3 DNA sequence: TGCAGCGTTGATAGGGGCTCCGGCTTAGAGACCCAGTACTTC. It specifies CSVDRGSGLETQYF.

CDR3 sequence reads: CASSFSPVEATNEKLFF. The CDR3 nucleotides are TGTGCCAGCAGCTTCTCCCCGGTAGAGGCAACTAATGAAAAACTGTTTTTT. The chain joins TRBV7-2 to TRBJ1-4; D not resolved. V was cut by 3 bases and J by 0 bases, with 14 bases left in between. The CDR3 extends over 17 amino acids. CDR1 is SGHTA and CDR2 is FQGNSA in the germline V gene.

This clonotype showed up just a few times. The CDR3 sequence is CASSLTGTIRSTDTQYF. DNA for the CDR3: TGTGCCAGCAGCTTAACAGGGACTATCCGAAGCACAGATACGCAGTATTTT. The chain uses TRBV7-3 and TRBJ2-3; 7 bases are shared with TRBD2. Germline loops: CDR1 SGHTA, CDR2 FQGTGA. J lost 0 bases, V lost 0 bases, and 6 bases had no gene match. The CDR3 has 17 residues.

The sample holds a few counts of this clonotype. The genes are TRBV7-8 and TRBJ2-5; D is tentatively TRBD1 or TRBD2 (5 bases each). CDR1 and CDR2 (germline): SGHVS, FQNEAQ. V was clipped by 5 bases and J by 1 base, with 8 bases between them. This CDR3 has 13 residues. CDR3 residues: CASSRDLQETQYF. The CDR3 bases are TGTGCCAGCAGCCGGGACCTCCAAGAGACCCAGTACTTC.

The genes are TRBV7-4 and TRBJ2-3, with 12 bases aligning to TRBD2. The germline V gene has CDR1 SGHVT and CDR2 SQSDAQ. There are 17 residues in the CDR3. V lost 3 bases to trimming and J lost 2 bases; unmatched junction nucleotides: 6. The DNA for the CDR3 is TGTGCCAGCAGCTTTACCGGGACTAGCGGGCTCACAGATACGCAGTATTTT. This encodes CASSFTGTSGLTDTQYF.

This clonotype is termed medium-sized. The CDR3 spells CASSLDLSSYNEQYF. The CDR3 bases are TGTGCCAGCAGCTTAGATCTTAGCTCCTACAATGAGCAGTACTTC. The genes are TRBV7-2 and TRBJ2-1; D gene unclear. Near its end, the DNA agrees better with TRBJ2-7, so the J call may be wrong. This CDR3 contains 15 residues. Germline CDR1 is SGHTA and CDR2 is FQGNSA.

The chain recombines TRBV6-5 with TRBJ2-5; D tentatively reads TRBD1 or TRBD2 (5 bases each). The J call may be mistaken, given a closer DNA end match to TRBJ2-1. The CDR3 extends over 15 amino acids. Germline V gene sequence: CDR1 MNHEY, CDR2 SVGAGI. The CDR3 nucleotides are TGTGCCACCAAAAGAACCGGGACCCCCTACAATGAGCAGTTCTTC. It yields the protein CATKRTGTPYNEQFF.

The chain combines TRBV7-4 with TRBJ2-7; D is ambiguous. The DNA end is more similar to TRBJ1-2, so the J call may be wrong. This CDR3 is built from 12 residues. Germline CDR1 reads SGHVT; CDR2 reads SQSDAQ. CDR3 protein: CASSGANYGYTF. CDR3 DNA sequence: TGTGCCAGCAGCGGCGCCAACTATGGCTACACCTTC.

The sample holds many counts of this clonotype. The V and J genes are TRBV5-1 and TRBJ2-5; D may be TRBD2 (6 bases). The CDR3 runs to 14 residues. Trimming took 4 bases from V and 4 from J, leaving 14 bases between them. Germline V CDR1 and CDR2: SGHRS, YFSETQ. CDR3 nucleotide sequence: TGCGCCAGCAGCGGGGAGGACACGCGAGAGACCCAGTACTTC. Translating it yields CASSGEDTRETQYF.

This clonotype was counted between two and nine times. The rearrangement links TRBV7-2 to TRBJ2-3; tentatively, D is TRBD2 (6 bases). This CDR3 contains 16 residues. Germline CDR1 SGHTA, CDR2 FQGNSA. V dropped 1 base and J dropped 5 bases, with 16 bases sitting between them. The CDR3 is CASSLVAFQGGDTQYF. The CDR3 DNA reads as TGTGCCAGCAGCTTAGTGGCCTTTCAGGGAGGAGATACGCAGTATTTT.

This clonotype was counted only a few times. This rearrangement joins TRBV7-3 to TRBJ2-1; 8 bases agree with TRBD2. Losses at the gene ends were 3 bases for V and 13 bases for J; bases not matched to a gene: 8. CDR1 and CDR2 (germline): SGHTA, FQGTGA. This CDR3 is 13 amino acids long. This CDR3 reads CASSFTGGETQFF. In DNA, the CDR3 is TGTGCCAGCAGCTTTACCGGGGGGGAGACCCAGTTCTTC.